The 29 T cell receptor beta chains in this list originate from one sample, sequenced in a study of blood T cell repertoires in COVID-19. The data were produced by immunoSEQ multiplex PCR, yet TCRdb's version contains in-frame clones alone and is incomplete. The repertoire holds roughly 80,000 clones, with around 83% as singletons. The sample was peripheral blood. The receptor set was obtained from a man in his forties or fifties with acute or convalescent COVID-19.

The V call is TRBV4-1, the J call TRBJ2-3; D remains ambiguous. This CDR3 region has 13 residues. Germline V gene data show CDR1 as MGHRA and CDR2 as YSYEKL. Trimming removed 0 bases from V and 5 bases from J, with 6 bases in between. CDR3 DNA sequence: TGCGCCAGCAGCCAAGATCTAGTAGATACGCAGTATTTT. Translation gives CASSQDLVDTQYF.

CDR3 region: CASSIQEGAQYF. As DNA, the CDR3 is TGTGCCAGTAGTATTCAGGAGGGGGCCCAGTACTTC. The genes are TRBV19 and TRBJ2-7, with a weak D call TRBD1 (7 bases). This CDR3 comprises 12 residues. Trimming removed 3 bases at V and 10 bases at J, with 13 bases between. Germline CDR1 reads LNHDA; CDR2 reads SQIVND (reference sequence). Drawing the rest from reference TRBV19 and TRBJ2-7, the complete variable domain is DGGITQSPKYLFRKEGQNVTLSCEQNLNHDAMYWYRQDPGQGLRLIYYSQIVNDFQKGDIAEGYSVSREKKESFPLTVTSAQKNPTAFYLCASSIQEGAQYFGPGTRLTVT.

This clone is medium-sized (0.01 to 0.1%). The chain employs TRBV11-2 and TRBJ2-1; 12 positions match TRBD2. Losses at the gene ends were 5 bases for V and 1 base for J; bases not matched to a gene: 3. Germline V lookup: CDR1 SGHAT, CDR2 FQNNGV. This CDR3 has 16 amino acids. In DNA, the CDR3 is TGTGCCAGCAGCATACTAGCGGGAGGATCCTACAATGAGCAGTTCTTC. This encodes CASSILAGGSYNEQFF.

The V call is TRBV5-1, the J call TRBJ2-1, with 9 bases that match TRBD2. J lost 4 bases, V lost 0 bases, and 2 bases had no gene match. This CDR3 has 15 amino acids. Germline V gene lookup returns CDR1 SGHRS and CDR2 YFSETQ. CDR3: CASSLGSGGYNEQFF. CDR3 coding DNA: TGCGCCAGCAGCTTGGGAAGCGGGGGGTACAATGAGCAGTTCTTC.

The chain recombines TRBV11-2 with TRBJ2-1, with a possible D match to TRBD1 (6 bases). Germline V gene lookup returns CDR1 SGHAT and CDR2 FQNNGV. V lost 3 bases, J lost 9 bases, and 15 bases lay in between. The CDR3 length is 14 residues. The CDR3, as DNA: TGTGCCAGCAGCTTTGAGCGGTCAGGGGCTGAGCAGTTCTTC. Its protein product is CASSFERSGAEQFF.

This chain uses TRBV18 with TRBJ1-4, with D possibly TRBD1 on 6 matching bases. CDR3 size: 16 residues. The V end lost 3 bases, the J end lost 7 bases, and 18 bases lay between the germline ends. Germline V gene data show CDR1 as KGHSH and CDR2 as LQKENI. CDR3 loop: CASSPRQAGSAEKLFF. The CDR3 bases are TGTGCCAGCTCACCTAGACAGGCCGGTTCGGCTGAAAAACTGTTTTTT.

The genes are TRBV2 and TRBJ2-5; possible D gene TRBD2, 6 bases. V lost 6 bases to trimming and J lost 1 base, with 15 bases between them. Germline V CDR1 and CDR2: SNHLY, FYNNEI. The CDR3 totals 15 residues. The CDR3 protein is CASSRTGGRQETQYF. DNA of the CDR3: TGTGCCAGCAGCAGGACTGGAGGGCGCCAAGAGACCCAGTACTTC.

V and J are TRBV5-6 and TRBJ2-1; TRBD1 aligns across 7 bases. With 3 bases clipped from V and 0 bases from J, the junction kept 0 bases outside the gene matches. The germline gives CDR1 SGHDT, CDR2 YYEEEE. This CDR3 has 14 amino acids. The CDR3 spells CASSWDSSYNEQFF. The CDR3 nucleotides read TGTGCCAGCAGCTGGGACAGCTCCTACAATGAGCAGTTCTTC.

V usage is TRBV5-4 and J usage is TRBJ2-3; 10 bases fit TRBD1. V trimming: 2 bases; J trimming: 5 bases; junction bases outside the gene matches: 11. Germline V lookup: CDR1 SGHNT, CDR2 YYREEE (reference sequence). The CDR3 covers 17 residues. For the CDR3, the DNA is TGTGCCAGCAGCTTTTTCCTCACCGGGACAGGGGTAGATACGCAGTATTTT. Its protein is CASSFFLTGTGVDTQYF.

V and J are TRBV4-1 and TRBJ2-3; maybe TRBD2 (6 bases). Per the germline V gene, CDR1 is MGHRA and CDR2 is YSYEKL. Trimming shortened V by 0 bases and J by 4 bases, and 11 bases separated the two germline ends. CDR3 length: 15 residues. Here the CDR3 reads CASSQDGGRADTQYF. The CDR3 DNA sequence: TGCGCCAGCAGCCAAGACGGGGGTCGCGCAGATACGCAGTATTTT.

J is TRBJ1-1 and V is TRBV12-3 or TRBV12-4; perhaps TRBD1 as D (6 bases). The germline V and J ends were trimmed by 5 bases and 3 bases, with 10 bases remaining between them. The length of the CDR3 is 13 residues. In DNA form, the CDR3 reads TGTGCCAGCAGTACCTGGGGGCACACTGAAGCTTTCTTT. Translating it yields CASSTWGHTEAFF.

The chain links TRBV21-1 to TRBJ2-3; TRBD2 reflects the table's D call only, with no check against the DNA. TRBV21-1 is a known pseudogene. The CDR3 length is 18 residues. DNA for the CDR3: TGTGCCAGCCCCCCCGGACTAGCGGGAGGCCCCAACCCCAATACGCAGTATTTT. It is translated as CASPPGLAGGPNPNTQYF.

The chain is built from TRBV9 and TRBJ1-6; possibly TRBD1 for D (5 bases). CDR3 size: 15 residues. Trimming shortened V by 0 bases and J by 8 bases, and 12 bases separated the two germline ends. Germline V gene sequence: CDR1 SGDLS, CDR2 YYNGEE. For the CDR3, the DNA is TGTGCCAGCAGCGTAGCGGGACTAATGGATTCACCCCTCCACTTT. Its translation is CASSVAGLMDSPLHF.

This chain joins TRBV6-5 and TRBJ2-1; 8 bases fit TRBD1. Germline V gene lookup returns CDR1 MNHEY and CDR2 SVGAGI. The CDR3 consists of 14 residues. After removal of 5 bases from V and 7 bases from J, the junction contained 7 bases not matched to a gene. This chain's CDR3 is CASSLDRVLNEQFF. Here the CDR3 DNA reads TGTGCCAGCAGTCTGGACAGGGTTTTGAATGAGCAGTTCTTC.

The rearrangement uses TRBV28 and TRBJ2-7; maybe TRBD1 (6 bases). From germline, CDR1 is MDHEN and CDR2 SYDVKM. The V gene lost 7 bases and the J gene lost 0 bases, with 13 bases spanning the gap. This CDR3 spans 14 amino acids. The CDR3 DNA follows: TGTGCCAGCAACCCTACAGGGCCCTCCTACGAGCAGTACTTC. Translated: CASNPTGPSYEQYF.

This clone appeared once. J is TRBJ2-3 and V is TRBV5-1, with D possibly matching TRBD1 (6 bases). The germline gives CDR1 SGHRS, CDR2 YFSETQ. V was cut by 2 bases and J by 4 bases, with 8 bases left in between. This CDR3 has 13 amino acids. CDR3 nucleotide sequence: TGCGCCAGCAGCTTACAGGGTTCAGATACGCAGTATTTT. Translation: CASSLQGSDTQYF.

The rearrangement uses TRBV29-1 and TRBJ1-3; 7 bases agree with TRBD1. The CDR3 is 15 amino acids. Germline-derived CDR1 and CDR2 are SQVTM and ANQGSEA. V was clipped by 0 bases and J by 4 bases; unmatched bases: 6. In DNA, the CDR3 is TGCAGCGTTGAAGATCGAGGAGGGGGCGGAAACACCATATATTTT. Its protein product is CSVEDRGGGGNTIYF.

The rearrangement links TRBV5-6 to TRBJ1-1; perhaps TRBD1 as D (5 bases). Germline lookup yields CDR1 SGHDT and CDR2 YYEEEE. Trimming took off 4 bases at V and 5 bases at J, with 15 bases between the two ends. The CDR3 spans 14 residues. Here the CDR3 reads CASSPFRRGTEAFF. The DNA for the CDR3 is TGTGCCAGCAGCCCGTTCCGTAGGGGTACTGAAGCTTTCTTT. The whole variable domain, filled in from reference TRBV5-6 and TRBJ1-1, reads DAGVTQSPTHLIKTRGQQVTLRCSPKSGHDTVSWYQQALGQGPQFIFQYYEEEERQRGNFPDRFSGHQFPNYSSELNVNALLLGDSALYLCASSPFRRGTEAFFGQGTRLTVV.

This CDR3 reads CASRAGQSEIYGYTF. DNA of the CDR3: TGTGCCAGCAGGGCGGGACAGTCCGAGATCTATGGCTACACCTTC. The chain couples TRBV6-6 to TRBJ1-2; 7 bases agree with TRBD1. The CDR3 contains 15 residues. Germline CDR1 is MNHNY and CDR2 is SVGAGI (reference sequence). V lost 6 bases to trimming and J lost 4 bases; unmatched junction nucleotides: 11.

The gene calls are TRBV30 and TRBJ1-6; no firm D call. Germline CDR1 GTSNPN, CDR2 SVGIG (reference sequence). Trimming left V 0 bases short and J 10 bases short, with 13 bases between. This CDR3 has 14 residues. The CDR3 loop reads CAWSVGQEGSPLHF. The CDR3 bases are TGTGCCTGGAGTGTCGGTCAGGAAGGATCACCCCTCCACTTT.

The rearrangement uses TRBV7-9 and TRBJ1-6, with D unresolved. This CDR3 has 11 residues. Germline V gives CDR1 SEHNR, CDR2 FQNEAQ (reference sequence). Trimming removed 4 bases from V and 11 bases from J, with 6 bases in between. CDR3 in DNA: TGTGCCAGCAGCTCAGGTGCACCCCTCCACTTT. Encoded protein: CASSSGAPLHF.

The chain carries TRBV7-6 and TRBJ2-7; a weak D match, TRBD1 (6 bases). The CDR3 has 12 amino acids. The V gene lost 1 base and the J gene lost 7 bases, with 8 bases spanning the gap. CDR1 SGHVS and CDR2 FNYEAQ come from the germline V gene. The CDR3 DNA follows: TGTGCCAGCAGCTTAGTAGGGACAGAGCAGTACTTC. This encodes CASSLVGTEQYF. Drawing the rest from reference TRBV7-6 and TRBJ2-7, the complete variable domain is GAGVSQSPRYKVTKRGQDVALRCDPISGHVSLYWYRQALGQGPEFLTYFNYEAQQDKSGLPNDRFSAERPEGSISTLTIQRTEQRDSAMYRCASSLVGTEQYFGPGTRLTVT.

The chain carries TRBV20-1 and TRBJ2-1; 7 bases match TRBD1. After removal of 6 bases from V and 7 bases from J, the junction contained 3 bases not matched to a gene. The CDR3 contains 11 residues. Germline CDR1 reads DFQATT; CDR2 reads SNEGSKA (reference sequence). The CDR3: CSARQGNEQFF. The CDR3 DNA sequence: TGCAGTGCCCGACAGGGTAATGAGCAGTTCTTC.

This sequence joins TRBV10-3 and TRBJ1-2; TRBD1 matches 12 bases. Trimming removed 2 bases from V and 7 bases from J; junction bases left unmatched: 5. Germline values: CDR1 ENHRY, CDR2 SYGVKD. CDR3 length: 15 residues. The CDR3 sequence: CAISEGDRGRGGYTF. The CDR3 DNA reads TGTGCCATCAGTGAGGGGGACAGGGGGCGAGGTGGCTACACCTTC.

The chain has TRBV7-2 and TRBJ2-3; D gene uncertain. This CDR3 spans 15 amino acids. Germline V CDR1 and CDR2: SGHTA, FQGNSA. V was shortened by 1 base and J by 1 base, with 9 bases between the two germline ends. The CDR3 loop reads CASSLVGPRTDTQYF. CDR3 in DNA: TGTGCCAGCAGCTTAGTGGGCCCACGCACAGATACGCAGTATTTT.

This clone was found a few times. The rearrangement links TRBV24-1 to TRBJ1-4; D perhaps matches TRBD1 (5 bases). CDR3 length equals 16 residues. The ends were cut back, 7 bases at V and 8 bases at J, with 22 bases in the middle. Per the germline V gene, CDR1 is KGHDR and CDR2 is SFDVKD. CDR3 sequence (DNA): TGTGCCACCAGCCAATTTACAGGAAAAGGAAGCGAAAAACTGTTTTTT. Translated: CATSQFTGKGSEKLFF.

This clone has only one observation. This chain links TRBV5-5 with TRBJ1-5; D gene uncertain. Per the germline V gene, CDR1 is SGHKS and CDR2 is YYEKEE (reference sequence). The CDR3 consists of 13 residues. Trimming left V 2 bases short and J 0 bases short, with 3 bases between. The CDR3 DNA sequence: TGTGCCAGCAGCTTCTATAGCAATCAGCCCCAGCATTTT. Encoded protein: CASSFYSNQPQHF.

The V call is TRBV18, the J call TRBJ2-5, with D possibly TRBD1 on 5 matching bases. Germline lookup yields CDR1 KGHSH and CDR2 LQKENI. CDR3 length: 15 residues. The V gene lost 4 bases and the J gene lost 7 bases, with 19 bases spanning the gap. CDR3 DNA: TGTGCCAGCTCACTAAACATCGACAGTACCGCGACCCAGTACTTC. This codes for CASSLNIDSTATQYF.

This chain connects TRBV11-2 to TRBJ2-5; tentative D call: TRBD1 (6 bases). Germline values: CDR1 SGHAT, CDR2 FQNNGV. The CDR3 extends over 13 amino acids. Trimming stripped 4 bases from V and 2 bases from J, with 8 bases between. The CDR3 loop is CASSWDIQETQYF. The CDR3 DNA is TGTGCCAGCAGCTGGGACATACAAGAGACCCAGTACTTC.